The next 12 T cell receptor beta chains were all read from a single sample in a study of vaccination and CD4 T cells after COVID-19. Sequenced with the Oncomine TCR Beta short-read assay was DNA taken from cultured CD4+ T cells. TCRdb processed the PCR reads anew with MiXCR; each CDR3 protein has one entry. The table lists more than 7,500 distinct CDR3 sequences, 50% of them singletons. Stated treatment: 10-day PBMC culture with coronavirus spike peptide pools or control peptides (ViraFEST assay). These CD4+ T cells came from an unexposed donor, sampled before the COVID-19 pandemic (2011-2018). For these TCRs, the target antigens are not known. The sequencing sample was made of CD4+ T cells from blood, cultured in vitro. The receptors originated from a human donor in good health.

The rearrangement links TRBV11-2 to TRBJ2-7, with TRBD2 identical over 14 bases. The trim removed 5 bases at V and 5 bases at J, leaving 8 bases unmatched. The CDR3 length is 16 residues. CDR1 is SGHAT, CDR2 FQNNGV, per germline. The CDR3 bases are TGTGCCAGCAGCCCAAGCGGGACTAGCGGGAGCGACGAGCAGTACTTC. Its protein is CASSPSGTSGSDEQYF.

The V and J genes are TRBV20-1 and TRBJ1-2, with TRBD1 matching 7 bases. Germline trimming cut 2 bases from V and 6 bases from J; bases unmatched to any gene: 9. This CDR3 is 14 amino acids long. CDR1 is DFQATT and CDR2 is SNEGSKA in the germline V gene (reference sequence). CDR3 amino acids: CSARRPGTENGYTF. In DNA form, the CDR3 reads TGCAGTGCTAGAAGGCCGGGGACAGAGAATGGCTACACCTTC.

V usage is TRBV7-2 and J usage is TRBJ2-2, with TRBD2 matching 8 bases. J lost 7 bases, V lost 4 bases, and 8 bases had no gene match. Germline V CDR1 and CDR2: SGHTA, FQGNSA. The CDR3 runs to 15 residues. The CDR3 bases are TGTGCCAGCAGCTCCCCGGGGGGGGCCGGCGGGGAGCTGTTTTTT. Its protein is CASSSPGGAGGELFF.

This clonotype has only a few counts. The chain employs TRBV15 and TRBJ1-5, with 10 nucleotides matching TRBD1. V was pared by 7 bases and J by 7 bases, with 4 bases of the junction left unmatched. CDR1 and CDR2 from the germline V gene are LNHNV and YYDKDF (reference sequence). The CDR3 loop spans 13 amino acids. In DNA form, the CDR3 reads TGTGCCACCACTGGGACAGGGGAACAGCCCCAGCATTTT. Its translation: CATTGTGEQPQHF.

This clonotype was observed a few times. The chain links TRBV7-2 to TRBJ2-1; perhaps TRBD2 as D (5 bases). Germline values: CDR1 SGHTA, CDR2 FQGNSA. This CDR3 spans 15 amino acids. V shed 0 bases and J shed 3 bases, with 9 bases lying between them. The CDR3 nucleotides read TGTGCCAGCAGCTTAGCCACTAGAGTCTACAATGAGCAGTTCTTC. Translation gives CASSLATRVYNEQFF.

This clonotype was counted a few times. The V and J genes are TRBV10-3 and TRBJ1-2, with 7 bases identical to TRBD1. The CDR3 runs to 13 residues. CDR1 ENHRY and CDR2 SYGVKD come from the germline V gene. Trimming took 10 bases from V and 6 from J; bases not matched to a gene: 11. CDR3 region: CASERQGEDGYTF. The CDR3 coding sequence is TGTGCCAGCGAGAGACAGGGAGAAGATGGCTACACCTTC.

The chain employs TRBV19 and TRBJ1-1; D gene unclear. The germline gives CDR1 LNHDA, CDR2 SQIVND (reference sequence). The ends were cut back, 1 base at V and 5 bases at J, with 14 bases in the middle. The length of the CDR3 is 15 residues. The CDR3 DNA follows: TGTGCCAGTAGTATAGGTGGAACTGGGAGGACTGAAGCTTTCTTT. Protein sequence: CASSIGGTGRTEAFF.

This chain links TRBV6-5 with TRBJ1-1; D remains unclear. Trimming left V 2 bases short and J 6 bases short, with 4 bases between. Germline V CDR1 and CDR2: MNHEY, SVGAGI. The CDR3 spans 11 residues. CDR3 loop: CASSYGAEAFF. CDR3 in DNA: TGTGCCAGCAGTTACGGGGCTGAAGCTTTCTTT.

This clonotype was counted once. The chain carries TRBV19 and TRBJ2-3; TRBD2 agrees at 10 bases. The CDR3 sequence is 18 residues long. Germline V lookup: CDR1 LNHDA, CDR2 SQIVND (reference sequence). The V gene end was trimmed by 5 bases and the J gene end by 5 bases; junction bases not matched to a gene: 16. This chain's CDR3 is CASSVGVVGTSVRDTQYF. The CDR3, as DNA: TGTGCCAGTAGTGTGGGGGTTGTCGGGACTAGCGTAAGAGATACGCAGTATTTT.

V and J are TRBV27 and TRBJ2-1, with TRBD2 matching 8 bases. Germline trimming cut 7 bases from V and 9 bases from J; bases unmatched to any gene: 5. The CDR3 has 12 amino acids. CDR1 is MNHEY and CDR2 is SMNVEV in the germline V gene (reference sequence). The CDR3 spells CASIGRVGEQFF. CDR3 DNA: TGTGCCAGCATCGGGAGGGTGGGTGAGCAGTTCTTC.

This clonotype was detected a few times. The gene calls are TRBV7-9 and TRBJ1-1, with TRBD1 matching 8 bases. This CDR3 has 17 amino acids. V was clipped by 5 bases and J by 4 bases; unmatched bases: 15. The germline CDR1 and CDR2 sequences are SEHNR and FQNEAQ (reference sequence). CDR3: CASSDLMKGTGSTEAFF. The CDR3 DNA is TGTGCCAGCAGCGACCTAATGAAAGGGACAGGTTCCACTGAAGCTTTCTTT.

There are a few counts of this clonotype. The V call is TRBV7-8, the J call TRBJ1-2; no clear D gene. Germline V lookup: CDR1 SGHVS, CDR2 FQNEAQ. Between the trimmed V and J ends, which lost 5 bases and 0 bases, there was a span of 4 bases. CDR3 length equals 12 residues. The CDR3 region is CASSGTNYGYTF. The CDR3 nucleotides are TGTGCCAGCAGCGGGACTAACTATGGCTACACCTTC.